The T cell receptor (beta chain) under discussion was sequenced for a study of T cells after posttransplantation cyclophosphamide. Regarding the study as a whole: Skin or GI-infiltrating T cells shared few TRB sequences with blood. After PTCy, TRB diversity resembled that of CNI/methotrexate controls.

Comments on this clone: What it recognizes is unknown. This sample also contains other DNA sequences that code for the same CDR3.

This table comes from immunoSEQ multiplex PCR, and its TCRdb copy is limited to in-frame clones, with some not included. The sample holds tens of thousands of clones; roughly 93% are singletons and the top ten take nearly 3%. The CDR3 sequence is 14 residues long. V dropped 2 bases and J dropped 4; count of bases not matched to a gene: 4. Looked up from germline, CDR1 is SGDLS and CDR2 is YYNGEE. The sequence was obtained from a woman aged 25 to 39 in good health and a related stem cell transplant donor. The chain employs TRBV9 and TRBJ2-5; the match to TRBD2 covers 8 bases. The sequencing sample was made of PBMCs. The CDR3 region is CASSVGGGRETQYF. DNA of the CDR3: TGTGCCAGCAGCGTCGGGGGGGGTCGAGAGACCCAGTACTTC. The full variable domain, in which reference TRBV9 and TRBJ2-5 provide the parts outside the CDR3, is DSGVTQTPKHLITATGQRVTLRCSPRSGDLSVYWYQQSLDQGLQFLIQYYNGEERAKGNILERFSAQQFPDLHSELNLSSLELGDSALYFCASSVGGGRETQYFGPGTRLLVL.